This T cell receptor (beta chain) was captured by sequencing in a study of T cell repertoires in cytomegalovirus infection. TCRdb used MiXCR to reprocess the reads, holding one entry per CDR3 protein. The sample has 200,000 or so distinct CDR3 sequences, roughly 27% seen once. Losses at the gene ends were 5 bases for V and 5 bases for J; bases not matched to a gene: 8. The germline V gene encodes CDR1 SEHNR and CDR2 FQNEAQ (reference sequence). The CDR3 consists of 14 residues. The sample was PBMCs. The V and J genes are TRBV7-9 and TRBJ2-7; the match to TRBD2 covers 8 bases. The clonotype was recovered from a human donor in good health (CMV status not recorded). Some clones in this sample may be carry-over from other donors' samples. CDR3 residues: CASSDIGGAHEQYF. The CDR3 coding sequence is TGTGCCAGCAGCGACATCGGGGGGGCCCACGAGCAGTACTTC.